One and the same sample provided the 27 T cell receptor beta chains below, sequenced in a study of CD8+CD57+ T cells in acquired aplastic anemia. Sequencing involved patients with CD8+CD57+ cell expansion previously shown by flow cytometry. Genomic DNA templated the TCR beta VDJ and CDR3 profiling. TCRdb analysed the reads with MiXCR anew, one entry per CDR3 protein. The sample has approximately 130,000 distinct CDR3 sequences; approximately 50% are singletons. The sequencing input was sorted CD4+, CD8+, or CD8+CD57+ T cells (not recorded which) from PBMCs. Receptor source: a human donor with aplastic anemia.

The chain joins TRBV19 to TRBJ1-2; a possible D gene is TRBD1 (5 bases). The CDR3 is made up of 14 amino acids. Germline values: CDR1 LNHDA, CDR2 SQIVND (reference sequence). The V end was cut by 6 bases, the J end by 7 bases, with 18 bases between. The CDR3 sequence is CASSVSSGFRGYTF. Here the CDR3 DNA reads TGTGCCAGTAGCGTGAGCTCAGGGTTTCGTGGCTACACCTTC.

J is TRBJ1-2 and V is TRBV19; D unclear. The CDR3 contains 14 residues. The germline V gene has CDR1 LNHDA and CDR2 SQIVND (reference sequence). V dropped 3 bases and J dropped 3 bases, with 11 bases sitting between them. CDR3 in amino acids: CASSIWGTHYGYTF. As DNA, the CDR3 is TGTGCCAGTAGTATCTGGGGAACCCACTATGGCTACACCTTC.

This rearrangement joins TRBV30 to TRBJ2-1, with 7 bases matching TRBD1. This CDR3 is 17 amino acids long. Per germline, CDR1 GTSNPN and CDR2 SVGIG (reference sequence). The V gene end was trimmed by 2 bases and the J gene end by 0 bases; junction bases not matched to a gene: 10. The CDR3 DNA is TGTGCCTGGAGTACTCGGACAGGCCTGAGCTCCTACAATGAGCAGTTCTTC. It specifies CAWSTRTGLSSYNEQFF.

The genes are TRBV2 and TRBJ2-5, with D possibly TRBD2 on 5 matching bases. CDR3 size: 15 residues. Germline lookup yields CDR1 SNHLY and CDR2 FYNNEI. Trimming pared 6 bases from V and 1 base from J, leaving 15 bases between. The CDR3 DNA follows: TGTGCCAGCAGCCCCGGGATAAGAAGCCAAGAGACCCAGTACTTC. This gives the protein CASSPGIRSQETQYF.

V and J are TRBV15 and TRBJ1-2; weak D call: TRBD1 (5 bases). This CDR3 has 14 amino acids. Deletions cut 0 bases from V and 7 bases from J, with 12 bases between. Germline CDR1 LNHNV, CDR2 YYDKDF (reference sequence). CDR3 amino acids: CATSRDREQSGYTF. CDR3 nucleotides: TGTGCCACCAGCAGAGACAGGGAACAGTCTGGCTACACCTTC.

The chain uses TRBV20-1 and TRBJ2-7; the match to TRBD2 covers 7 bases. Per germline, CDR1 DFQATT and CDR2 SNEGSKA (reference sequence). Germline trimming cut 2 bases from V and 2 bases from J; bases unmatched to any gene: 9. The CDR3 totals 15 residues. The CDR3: CSARTPSGSPYEQYF. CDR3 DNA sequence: TGCAGTGCTAGAACCCCTAGCGGTTCCCCCTACGAGCAGTACTTC.

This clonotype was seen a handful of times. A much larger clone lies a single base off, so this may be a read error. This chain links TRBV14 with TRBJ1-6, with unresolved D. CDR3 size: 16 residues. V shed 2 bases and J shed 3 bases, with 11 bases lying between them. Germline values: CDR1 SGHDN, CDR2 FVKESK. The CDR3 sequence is CASSQYSFDYNSPLHF. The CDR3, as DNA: TGTGCCAGCAGCCAATACAGCTTCGACTATAATTCACCCCTCCACTTT.

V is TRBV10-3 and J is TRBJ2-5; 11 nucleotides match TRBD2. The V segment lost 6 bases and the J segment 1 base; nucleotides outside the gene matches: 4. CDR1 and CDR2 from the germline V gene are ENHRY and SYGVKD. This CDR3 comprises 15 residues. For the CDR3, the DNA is TGTGCCATCAGGCCTAGCGGGGGGTTCCAAGAGACCCAGTACTTC. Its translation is CAIRPSGGFQETQYF.

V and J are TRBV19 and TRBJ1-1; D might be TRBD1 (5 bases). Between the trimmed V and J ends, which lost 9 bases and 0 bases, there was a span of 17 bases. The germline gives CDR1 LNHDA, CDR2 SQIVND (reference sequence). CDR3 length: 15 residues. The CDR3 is CASRELLIMNTEAFF. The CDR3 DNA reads TGTGCCAGCAGGGAGCTACTGATCATGAACACTGAAGCTTTCTTT.

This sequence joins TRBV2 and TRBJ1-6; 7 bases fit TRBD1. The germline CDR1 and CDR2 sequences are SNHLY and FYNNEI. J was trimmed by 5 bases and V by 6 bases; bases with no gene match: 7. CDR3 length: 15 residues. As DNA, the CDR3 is TGTGCCAGCAGAGTAGGGGGCGCTCATAATTCACCCCTCCACTTT. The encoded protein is CASRVGGAHNSPLHF.

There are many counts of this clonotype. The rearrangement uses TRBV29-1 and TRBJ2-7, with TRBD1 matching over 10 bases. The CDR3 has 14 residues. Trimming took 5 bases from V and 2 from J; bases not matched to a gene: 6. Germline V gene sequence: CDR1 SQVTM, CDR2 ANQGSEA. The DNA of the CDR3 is TGCAGCGTTAACGGACAGGGGGTAACCTACGAGCAGTACTTC. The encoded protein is CSVNGQGVTYEQYF.

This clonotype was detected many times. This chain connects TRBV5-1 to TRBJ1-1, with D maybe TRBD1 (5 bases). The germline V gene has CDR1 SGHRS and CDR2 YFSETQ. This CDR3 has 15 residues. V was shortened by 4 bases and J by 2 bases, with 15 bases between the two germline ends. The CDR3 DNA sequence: TGCGCCAGCAGCCCCCGGCAGGGCGACAACACTGAAGCTTTCTTT. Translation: CASSPRQGDNTEAFF. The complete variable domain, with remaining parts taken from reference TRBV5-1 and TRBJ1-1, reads KAGVTQTPRYLIKTRGQQVTLSCSPISGHRSVSWYQQTPGQGLQFLFEYFSETQRNKGNFPGRFSGRQFSNSRSEMNVSTLELGDSALYLCASSPRQGDNTEAFFGQGTRLTVV.

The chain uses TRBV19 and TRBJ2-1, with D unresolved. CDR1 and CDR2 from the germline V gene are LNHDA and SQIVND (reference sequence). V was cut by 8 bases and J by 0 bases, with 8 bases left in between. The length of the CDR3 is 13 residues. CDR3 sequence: CASAVSSYNEQFF. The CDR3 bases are TGTGCCAGTGCAGTGAGCTCCTACAATGAGCAGTTCTTC.

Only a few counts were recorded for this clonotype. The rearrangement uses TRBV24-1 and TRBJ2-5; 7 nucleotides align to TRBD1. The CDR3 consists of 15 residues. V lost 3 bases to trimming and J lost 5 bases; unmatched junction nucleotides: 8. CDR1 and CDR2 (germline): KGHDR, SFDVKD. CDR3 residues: CATSDPPTGSETQYF. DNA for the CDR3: TGTGCCACCAGTGATCCACCGACAGGGTCGGAGACCCAGTACTTC.

This CDR3 reads CASSFLGATNEKLFF. For the CDR3, the DNA is TGCGCCAGCAGCTTCCTCGGGGCGACTAATGAAAAACTGTTTTTT. The chain is built from TRBV5-1 and TRBJ1-4; maybe TRBD1 (5 bases). The length of the CDR3 is 15 residues. The V gene lost 2 bases and the J gene lost 2 bases, with 10 bases spanning the gap. The germline V gene has CDR1 SGHRS and CDR2 YFSETQ.

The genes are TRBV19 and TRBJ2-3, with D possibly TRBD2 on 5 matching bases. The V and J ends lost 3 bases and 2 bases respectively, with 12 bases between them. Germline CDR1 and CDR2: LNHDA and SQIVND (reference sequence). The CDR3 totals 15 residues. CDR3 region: CASSIRGGSTDTQYF. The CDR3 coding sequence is TGTGCCAGTAGTATCCGCGGCGGGTCCACAGATACGCAGTATTTT.

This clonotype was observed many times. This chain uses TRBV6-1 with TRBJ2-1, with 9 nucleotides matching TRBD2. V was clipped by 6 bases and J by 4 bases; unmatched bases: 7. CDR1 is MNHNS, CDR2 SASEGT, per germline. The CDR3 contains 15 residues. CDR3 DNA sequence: TGTGCCAGCAGACAAGGGACTAGCCGGTACAATGAGCAGTTCTTC. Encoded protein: CASRQGTSRYNEQFF.

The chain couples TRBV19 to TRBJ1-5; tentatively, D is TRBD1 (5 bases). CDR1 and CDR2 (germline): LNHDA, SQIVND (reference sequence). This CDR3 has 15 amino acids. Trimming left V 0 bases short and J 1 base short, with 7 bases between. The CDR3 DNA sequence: TGTGCCAGTAGTATAGATGGGGGGAGCAATCAGCCCCAGCATTTT. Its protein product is CASSIDGGSNQPQHF.

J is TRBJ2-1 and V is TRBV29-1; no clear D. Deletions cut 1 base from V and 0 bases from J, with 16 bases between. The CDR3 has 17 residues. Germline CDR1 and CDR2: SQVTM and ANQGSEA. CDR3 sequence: CSVEGDTRVSSYNEQFF. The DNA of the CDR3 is TGCAGCGTTGAAGGTGACACACGAGTTAGCTCCTACAATGAGCAGTTCTTC.

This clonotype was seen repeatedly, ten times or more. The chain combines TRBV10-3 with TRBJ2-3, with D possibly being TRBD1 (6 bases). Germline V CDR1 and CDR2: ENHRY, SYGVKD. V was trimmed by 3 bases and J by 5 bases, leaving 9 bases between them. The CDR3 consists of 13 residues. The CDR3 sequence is CAISEGGVDTQYF. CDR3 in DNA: TGTGCCATCAGTGAAGGGGGTGTAGATACGCAGTATTTT.

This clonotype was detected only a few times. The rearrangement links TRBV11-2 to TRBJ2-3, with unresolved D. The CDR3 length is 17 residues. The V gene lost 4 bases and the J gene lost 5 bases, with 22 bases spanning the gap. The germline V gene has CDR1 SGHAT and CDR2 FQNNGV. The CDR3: CASSSLGSLAAEDTQYF. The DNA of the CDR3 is TGTGCCAGCAGCTCCTTAGGTAGCCTTGCGGCAGAAGATACGCAGTATTTT.

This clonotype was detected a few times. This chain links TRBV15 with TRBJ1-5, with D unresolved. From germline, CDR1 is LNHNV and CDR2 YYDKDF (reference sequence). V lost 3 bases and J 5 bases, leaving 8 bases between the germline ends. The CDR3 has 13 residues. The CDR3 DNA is TGTGCCACCAGCAGGGGGTTGGATCAGCCCCAGCATTTT. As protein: CATSRGLDQPQHF.

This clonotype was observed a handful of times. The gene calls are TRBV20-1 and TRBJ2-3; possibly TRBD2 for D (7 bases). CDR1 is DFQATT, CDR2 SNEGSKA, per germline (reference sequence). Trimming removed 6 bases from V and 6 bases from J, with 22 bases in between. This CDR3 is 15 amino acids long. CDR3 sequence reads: CSASSPLRGADTQYF. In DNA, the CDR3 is TGCAGTGCCAGCAGCCCCCTCCGGGGGGCGGATACGCAGTATTTT.

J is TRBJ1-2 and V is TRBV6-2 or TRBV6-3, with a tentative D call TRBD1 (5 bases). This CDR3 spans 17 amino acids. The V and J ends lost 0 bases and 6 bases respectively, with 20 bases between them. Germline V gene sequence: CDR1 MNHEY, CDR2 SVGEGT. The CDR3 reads CASSYSRSLQGPDGYTF. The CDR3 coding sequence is TGTGCCAGCAGTTACTCGAGATCCCTCCAGGGACCGGATGGCTACACCTTC.

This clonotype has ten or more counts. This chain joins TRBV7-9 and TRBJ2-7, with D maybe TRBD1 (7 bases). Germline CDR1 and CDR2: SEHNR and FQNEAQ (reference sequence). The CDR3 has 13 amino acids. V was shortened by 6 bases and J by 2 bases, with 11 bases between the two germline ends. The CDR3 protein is CASRAGQTYEQYF. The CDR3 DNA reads TGTGCCAGCAGGGCGGGACAGACCTACGAGCAGTACTTC.

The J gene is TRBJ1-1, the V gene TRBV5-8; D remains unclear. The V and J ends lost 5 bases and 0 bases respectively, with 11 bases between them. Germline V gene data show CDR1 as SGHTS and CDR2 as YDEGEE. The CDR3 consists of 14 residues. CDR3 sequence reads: CASRSRGMNTEAFF. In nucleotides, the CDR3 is TGTGCCAGCAGGAGCCGCGGCATGAACACTGAAGCTTTCTTT.

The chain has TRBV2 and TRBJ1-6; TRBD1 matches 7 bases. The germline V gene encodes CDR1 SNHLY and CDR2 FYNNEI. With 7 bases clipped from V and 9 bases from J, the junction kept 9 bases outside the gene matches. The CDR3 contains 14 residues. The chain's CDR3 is CASTLGQSPSPLHF. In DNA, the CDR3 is TGTGCCAGCACCCTGGGACAGTCTCCTTCACCCCTCCACTTT.